This TCR beta chain was obtained from a study of shared clonotypes between healthy human individuals. Using immunoSEQ multiplex PCR, the repertoire was profiled, and TCRdb retains in-frame clones only, with some absent. The table lists a few million clones, under 95% of them singletons. Material: naive CD4+ T cells from PBMCs. Subset defined: CD45RA+ positively selected. This clonotype was sampled from a man aged 18 to 30 in good health. Some clones in this sample may be carry-over from other donors' samples.

Here the CDR3 reads CASSRDRDTYGYTF. The CDR3 nucleotides are TGTGCCAGCAGTCGGGACAGAGATACCTATGGCTACACCTTC. The chain has TRBV2 and TRBJ1-2, with 7 bases aligning to TRBD1. The ends lost 5 bases at V and 4 bases at J; junction bases unmatched: 7. Germline V lookup: CDR1 SNHLY, CDR2 FYNNEI. The CDR3 has 14 residues.